The 23 T cell receptor beta chains below come from one sample, sequenced in a study of blood T cells in healthy people across ages. The authors ran a second PCR of roughly 6 to 12 cycles using a sample-barcoded 5' primer and a J-beta primer mix. MiXCR, run by TCRdb on the 5' RACE reads, gives a single entry per CDR3 protein. The data contain 800,000 or so distinct CDR3 sequences, roughly 25% of them singletons. The sample was also reused in another study, on T cells of mothers and their children.

Sequencing used blood. Every receptor here comes from a boy aged 5-17 years in good health.

This chain connects TRBV4-3 to TRBJ2-1, with 10 bases lining up with TRBD2. Germline V gives CDR1 LGHNA, CDR2 YSLEER. V shed 0 bases, J shed 9 bases, and the junction held 14 bases outside the gene matches. The CDR3 sequence is 18 residues long. CDR3 DNA: TGCGCCAGCAGCCAAGAATCCTGGGGGAGTCTAGCGGGGGCTGAGCAGTTCTTC. Amino acid sequence: CASSQESWGSLAGAEQFF.

This clonotype was seen a handful of times. For the CDR3, the DNA is TGTGCCAGCAGCTTAATCTGGCGGGGGACCTACGAGCAGTACTTC. It yields the protein CASSLIWRGTYEQYF. This chain links TRBV11-2 with TRBJ2-5; 7 positions match TRBD2. The last part of the DNA fits TRBJ2-7 better; the J call may be wrong. The CDR3 is made up of 15 amino acids. Germline CDR1 is SGHAT and CDR2 is FQNNGV.

The gene calls are TRBV20-1 and TRBJ2-2; D is possibly TRBD1 (6 bases). Germline assignment: CDR1 DFQATT and CDR2 SNEGSKA (reference sequence). The CDR3 extends over 14 amino acids. The V end lost 6 bases, the J end lost 4 bases, and 15 bases lay between the germline ends. The DNA for the CDR3 is TGCAGTGCCGGTGGGGGCCGGGGCACCGGGGAGCTGTTTTTT. It yields the protein CSAGGGRGTGELFF.

This clonotype has only one observation. V gene TRBV28 combines with J gene TRBJ1-1; TRBD1 matches 10 bases. CDR3 length: 15 residues. V was pared by 5 bases and J by 5 bases, with 8 bases of the junction left unmatched. The germline CDR1 and CDR2 sequences are MDHEN and SYDVKM. Here the CDR3 reads CASSPTGGVKTEAFF. CDR3 DNA: TGTGCCAGCAGTCCGACAGGGGGCGTAAAGACTGAAGCTTTCTTT.

This clonotype was found a few times. The V gene is TRBV27, the J gene TRBJ2-5; 7 bases map to TRBD2. J was trimmed by 0 bases and V by 6 bases; bases with no gene match: 4. The CDR3 covers 14 residues. Germline CDR1 reads MNHEY; CDR2 reads SMNVEV (reference sequence). The CDR3 sequence is CASRTSLNQETQYF. CDR3 DNA sequence: TGTGCCAGCAGGACTAGCTTGAACCAAGAGACCCAGTACTTC.

This clonotype was observed a few times. The genes are TRBV7-2 and TRBJ2-5; no reliable D call. Germline lookup yields CDR1 SGHTA and CDR2 FQGNSA. Trimming cost V 2 bases and J 1 base, with 8 bases left between them. This CDR3 has 14 amino acids. Here the CDR3 DNA reads TGTGCCAGCAGCTTAATGGGATCCCAAGAGACCCAGTACTTC. Its protein is CASSLMGSQETQYF.

The chain joins TRBV7-9 to TRBJ2-7, with 7 nucleotides matching TRBD2. The CDR3 is made up of 15 amino acids. J gave up 1 base and V 0 bases, and 3 bases lay outside the gene matches. Germline-derived CDR1 and CDR2 are SEHNR and FQNEAQ (reference sequence). The CDR3 coding sequence is TGTGCCAGCAGCTTAGCGACTAGCCCTTCCTACGAGCAGTACTTC. Protein sequence: CASSLATSPSYEQYF.

This clonotype was counted a single time. The V call is TRBV28, the J call TRBJ1-6; no reliable D call. Germline CDR1 MDHEN, CDR2 SYDVKM. V was trimmed by 5 bases and J by 0 bases, leaving 23 bases between them. The CDR3 runs 20 residues. CDR3 DNA: TGTGCCAGCAGTCCCCGAGGGCTATGGGCCCGAAGCTCCTATAATTCACCCCTCCACTTT. Its protein is CASSPRGLWARSSYNSPLHF.

CDR3 bases: TGTGCCAGCAGCCTAGACCTCCACCAAATTGGGTATGGCTACACCTTC. Its protein is CASSLDLHQIGYGYTF. The chain uses TRBV7-9 and TRBJ1-2; the D is unclear. The CDR3 runs to 16 residues. V gave up 5 bases and J gave up 5 bases, with 21 bases separating them. CDR1 is SEHNR and CDR2 is FQNEAQ in the germline V gene (reference sequence).

The sample holds a few counts of this clonotype. The rearrangement links TRBV9 to TRBJ2-7, with D possibly being TRBD2 (6 bases). The germline gives CDR1 SGDLS, CDR2 YYNGEE. The CDR3 loop spans 13 amino acids. Trimming left V 0 bases short and J 7 bases short, with 11 bases between. CDR3 loop: CASSVGWGGEQYF. DNA of the CDR3: TGTGCCAGCAGCGTAGGATGGGGAGGTGAGCAGTACTTC.

J is TRBJ2-3 and V is TRBV4-2, with D unresolved. CDR3 length: 13 residues. V lost 1 base and J 8 bases, leaving 10 bases between the germline ends. CDR1 and CDR2 from the germline V gene are LGHNA and YNFKEQ. CDR3 amino acids: CASSQASSATQYF. The CDR3 DNA reads TGTGCCAGCAGCCAAGCGTCATCAGCTACGCAGTATTTT.

The J gene is TRBJ2-5, the V gene TRBV6-6, with D perhaps matching TRBD1 or TRBD2 (6 bases each). There are 13 residues in the CDR3. The germline V and J ends were trimmed by 8 bases and 4 bases, with 14 bases remaining between them. Germline V gives CDR1 MNHNY, CDR2 SVGAGI (reference sequence). The chain's CDR3 is CASHVEGGETQYF. For the CDR3, the DNA is TGTGCCAGCCACGTGGAGGGGGGAGAGACCCAGTACTTC.

The rearrangement links TRBV9 to TRBJ2-1, with 12 positions matching TRBD2. CDR3 length: 17 residues. Germline V gene sequence: CDR1 SGDLS, CDR2 YYNGEE. The V segment lost 0 bases and the J segment 4 bases; nucleotides outside the gene matches: 5. CDR3 in amino acids: CASSVDQLAGGYNEQFF. The CDR3 DNA is TGTGCCAGCAGCGTAGATCAACTAGCGGGGGGATACAATGAGCAGTTCTTC.

About this clonotype: Germline and junction disagree at one end, which may indicate a read error. This rearrangement joins TRBV28 to TRBJ2-1, with no clear D. There are 15 residues in the CDR3. Germline V CDR1 and CDR2: MDHEN, SYDVKM. For the CDR3, the DNA is TGTGCCGGCAGTTCGCTGTCCCACTCCTACAATGAGCAGTTCTTC. Its protein is CAGSSLSHSYNEQFF.

The V call is TRBV28, the J call TRBJ1-2; D is unresolved. Germline-derived CDR1 and CDR2 are MDHEN and SYDVKM. The CDR3 extends over 13 amino acids. V was clipped by 4 bases and J by 4 bases, with 10 bases between them. The CDR3 DNA reads as TGTGCCAGCAGTTCCGAGCAGAGCTATGGCTACACCTTC. Protein: CASSSEQSYGYTF.

This sequence joins TRBV12-3 or TRBV12-4 and TRBJ1-6; a weak D match, TRBD1 (5 bases). The CDR3 is made up of 11 amino acids. V was cut by 8 bases and J by 12 bases, with 11 bases left in between. The CDR3 nucleotides are TGTGCCAGCTCTGGGGGGGTACCCCTCCACTTT. Translation: CASSGGVPLHF.

This clonotype was counted only a few times. This chain uses TRBV28 with TRBJ1-4, with D maybe TRBD1 (5 bases). V dropped 2 bases and J dropped 6 bases, with 7 bases sitting between them. The CDR3 is made up of 13 amino acids. Per germline, CDR1 MDHEN and CDR2 SYDVKM. For the CDR3, the DNA is TGTGCCAGCAGTTTAGGGACTCATGAAAAACTGTTTTTT. Encoded protein: CASSLGTHEKLFF.

This clonotype was seen more than once but under ten times. The chain combines TRBV10-3 with TRBJ2-2; a possible D gene is TRBD2 (6 bases). Germline CDR1 and CDR2: ENHRY and SYGVKD. The CDR3 sequence is 12 residues long. V was cut by 7 bases and J by 4 bases, with 7 bases left in between. CDR3 in DNA: TGTGCCATCAACGGGGGCACCGGGGAGCTGTTTTTT. Translation: CAINGGTGELFF.

The J gene is TRBJ1-4, the V gene TRBV7-2; 9 positions match TRBD1. V gave up 4 bases and J gave up 7 bases; unmatched junction bases: 7. The V gene's germline CDR1 is SGHTA and CDR2 FQGNSA. The CDR3 contains 15 residues. CDR3 in DNA: TGTGCCAGCAGCTCGATGGGACAGGGAGGTGAAAAACTGTTTTTT. Protein: CASSSMGQGGEKLFF.

The chain links TRBV7-9 to TRBJ2-7; 9 bases match TRBD2. The J call may be mistaken, given a closer DNA end match to TRBJ2-1. CDR3 length: 16 amino acids. Germline CDR1 reads SEHNR; CDR2 reads FQNEAQ (reference sequence). Written as DNA, the CDR3 is TGTGCCAGCAGCTTACCGACTAGCGGAGTCGTGAGGGAGCAGTTCTTC. This encodes CASSLPTSGVVREQFF.

This CDR3 is CASSLGQAQPQHF. The CDR3 DNA follows: TGTGCCAGCAGTTTAGGGCAGGCCCAGCCCCAGCATTTT. This sequence joins TRBV12-3 or TRBV12-4 and TRBJ1-5; D call uncertain. The CDR3 runs 13 residues. V lost 1 base to trimming and J lost 7 bases, with 8 bases between them.

This clonotype was seen a few times. The rearrangement joins TRBV7-6 to TRBJ1-1, with 9 bases aligning to TRBD1. Germline CDR1 reads SGHVS; CDR2 reads FNYEAQ. With 2 bases clipped from V and 4 bases from J, the junction kept 5 bases outside the gene matches. There are 15 residues in the CDR3. The CDR3 sequence is CASSLIRDRATEAFF. The CDR3 DNA is TGTGCCAGCAGCTTAATCCGGGACAGGGCCACTGAAGCTTTCTTT.

This sequence joins TRBV5-6 and TRBJ1-2, with TRBD1 matching over 7 bases. V lost 0 bases, J lost 4 bases, and 6 bases stayed unmatched. From germline, CDR1 is SGHDT and CDR2 YYEEEE. This CDR3 has 15 residues. CDR3 loop: CASSLVQGRGYGYTF. The CDR3 bases are TGTGCCAGCAGCTTGGTACAGGGGCGGGGCTATGGCTACACCTTC. Complete variable domain (other parts from reference TRBV5-6 and TRBJ1-2): DAGVTQSPTHLIKTRGQQVTLRCSPKSGHDTVSWYQQALGQGPQFIFQYYEEEERQRGNFPDRFSGHQFPNYSSELNVNALLLGDSALYLCASSLVQGRGYGYTFGSGTRLTVV.